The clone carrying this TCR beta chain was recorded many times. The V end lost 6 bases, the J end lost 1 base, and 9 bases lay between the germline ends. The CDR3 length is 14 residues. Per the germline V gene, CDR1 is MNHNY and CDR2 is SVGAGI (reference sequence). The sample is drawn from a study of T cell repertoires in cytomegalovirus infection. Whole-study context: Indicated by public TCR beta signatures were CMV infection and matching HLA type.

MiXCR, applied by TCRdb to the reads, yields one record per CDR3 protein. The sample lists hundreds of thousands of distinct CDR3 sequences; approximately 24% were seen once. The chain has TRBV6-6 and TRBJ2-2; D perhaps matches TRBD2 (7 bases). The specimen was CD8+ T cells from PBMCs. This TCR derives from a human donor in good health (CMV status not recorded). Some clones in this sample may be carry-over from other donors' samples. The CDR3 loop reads CASRGGGNTGELFF. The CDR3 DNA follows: TGTGCCAGCAGGGGAGGGGGGAACACCGGGGAGCTGTTTTTT.